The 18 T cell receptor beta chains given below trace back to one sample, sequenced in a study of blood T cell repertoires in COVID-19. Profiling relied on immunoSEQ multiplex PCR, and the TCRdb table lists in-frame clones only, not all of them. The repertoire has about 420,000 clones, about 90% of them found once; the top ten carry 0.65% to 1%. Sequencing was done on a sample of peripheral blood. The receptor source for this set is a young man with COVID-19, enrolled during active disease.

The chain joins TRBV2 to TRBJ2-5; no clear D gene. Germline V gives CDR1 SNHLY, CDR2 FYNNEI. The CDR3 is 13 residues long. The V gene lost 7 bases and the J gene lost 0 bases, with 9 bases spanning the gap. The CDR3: CASILGYQETQYF. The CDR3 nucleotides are TGTGCCAGCATTCTGGGCTACCAAGAGACCCAGTACTTC.

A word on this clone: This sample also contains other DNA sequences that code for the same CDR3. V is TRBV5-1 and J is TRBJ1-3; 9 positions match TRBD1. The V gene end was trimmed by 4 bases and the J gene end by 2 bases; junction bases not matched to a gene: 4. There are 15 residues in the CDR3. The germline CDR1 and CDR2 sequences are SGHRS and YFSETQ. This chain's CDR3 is CASSLDRGTGNTIYF. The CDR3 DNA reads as TGCGCCAGCAGCCTTGACAGGGGGACTGGAAACACCATATATTTT.

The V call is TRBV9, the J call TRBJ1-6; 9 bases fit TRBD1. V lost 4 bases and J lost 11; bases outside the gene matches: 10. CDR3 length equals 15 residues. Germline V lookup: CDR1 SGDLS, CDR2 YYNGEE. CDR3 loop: CASSQSGTGTTPLHF. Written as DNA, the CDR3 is TGTGCCAGCAGCCAATCCGGGACAGGGACAACACCCCTCCACTTT.

In DNA form, the CDR3 reads TGCAGTGCTAGTACAGCTAGCGACTACAATGAGCAGTTCTTC. Protein sequence: CSASTASDYNEQFF. The chain couples TRBV20-1 to TRBJ2-1; weak D call: TRBD2 (6 bases). The CDR3 consists of 14 residues. Per germline, CDR1 DFQATT and CDR2 SNEGSKA (reference sequence). The V end was cut by 3 bases, the J end by 3 bases, with 12 bases between.

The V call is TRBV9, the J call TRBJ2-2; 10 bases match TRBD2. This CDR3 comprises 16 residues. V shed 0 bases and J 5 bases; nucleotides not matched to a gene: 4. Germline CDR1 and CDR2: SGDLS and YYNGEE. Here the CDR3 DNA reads TGTGCCAGCAGCGTAGTGGCTAGCGGGAGAACCGGGGAGCTGTTTTTT. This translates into CASSVVASGRTGELFF. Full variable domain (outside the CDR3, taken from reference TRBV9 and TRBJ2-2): DSGVTQTPKHLITATGQRVTLRCSPRSGDLSVYWYQQSLDQGLQFLIQYYNGEERAKGNILERFSAQQFPDLHSELNLSSLELGDSALYFCASSVVASGRTGELFFGEGSRLTVL.

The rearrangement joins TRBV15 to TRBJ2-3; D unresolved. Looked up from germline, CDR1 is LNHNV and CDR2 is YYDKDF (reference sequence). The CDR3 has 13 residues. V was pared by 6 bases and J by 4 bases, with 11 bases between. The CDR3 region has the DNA TGTGCCACCAGGCGCGAATCCCCAGATACGCAGTATTTT. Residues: CATRRESPDTQYF.

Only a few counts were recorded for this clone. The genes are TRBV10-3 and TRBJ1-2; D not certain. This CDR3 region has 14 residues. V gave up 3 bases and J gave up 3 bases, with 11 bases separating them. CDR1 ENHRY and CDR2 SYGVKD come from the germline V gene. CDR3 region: CAISDPGKDYGYTF. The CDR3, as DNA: TGTGCCATCAGTGATCCGGGGAAGGACTATGGCTACACCTTC.

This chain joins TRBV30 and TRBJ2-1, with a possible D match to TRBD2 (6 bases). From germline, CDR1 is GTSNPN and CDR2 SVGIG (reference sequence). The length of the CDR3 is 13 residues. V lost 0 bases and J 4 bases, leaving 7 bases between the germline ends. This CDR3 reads CAWSVGGYNEQFF. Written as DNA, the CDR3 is TGTGCCTGGAGTGTAGGAGGGTACAATGAGCAGTTCTTC.

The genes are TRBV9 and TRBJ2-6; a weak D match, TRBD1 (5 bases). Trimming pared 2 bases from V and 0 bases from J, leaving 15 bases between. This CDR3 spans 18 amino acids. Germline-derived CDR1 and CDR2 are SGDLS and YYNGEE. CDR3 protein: CASSVRAGLSSGANVLTF. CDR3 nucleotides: TGTGCCAGCAGCGTTAGGGCAGGGCTTAGCTCTGGGGCCAACGTCCTGACTTTC.

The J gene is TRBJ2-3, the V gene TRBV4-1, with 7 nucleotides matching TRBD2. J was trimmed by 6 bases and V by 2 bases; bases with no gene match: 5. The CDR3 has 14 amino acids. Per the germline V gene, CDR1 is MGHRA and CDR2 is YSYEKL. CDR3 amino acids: CASSQRLAWDTQYF. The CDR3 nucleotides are TGCGCCAGCAGCCAAAGACTAGCTTGGGATACGCAGTATTTT.

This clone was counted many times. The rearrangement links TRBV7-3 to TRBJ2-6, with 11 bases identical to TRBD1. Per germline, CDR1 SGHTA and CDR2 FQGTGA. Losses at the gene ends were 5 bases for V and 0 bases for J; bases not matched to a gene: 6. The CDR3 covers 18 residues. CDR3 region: CASSGLGTGGSGANVLTF. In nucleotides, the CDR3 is TGTGCCAGCAGCGGATTAGGGACAGGGGGCTCTGGGGCCAACGTCCTGACTTTC. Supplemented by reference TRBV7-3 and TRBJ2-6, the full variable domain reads GAGVSQTPSNKVTEKGKYVELRCDPISGHTALYWYRQSLGQGPEFLIYFQGTGAADDSGLPNDRFFAVRPEGSVSTLKIQRTERGDSAVYLCASSGLGTGGSGANVLTFGAGSRLTVL.

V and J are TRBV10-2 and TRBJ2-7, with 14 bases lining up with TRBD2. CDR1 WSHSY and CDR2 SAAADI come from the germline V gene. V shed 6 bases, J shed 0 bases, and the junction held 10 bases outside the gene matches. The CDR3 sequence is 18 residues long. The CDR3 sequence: CASRPTSGRALSSYEQYF. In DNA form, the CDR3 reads TGCGCCAGCAGGCCGACTAGCGGGAGGGCCCTAAGCTCCTACGAGCAGTACTTC.

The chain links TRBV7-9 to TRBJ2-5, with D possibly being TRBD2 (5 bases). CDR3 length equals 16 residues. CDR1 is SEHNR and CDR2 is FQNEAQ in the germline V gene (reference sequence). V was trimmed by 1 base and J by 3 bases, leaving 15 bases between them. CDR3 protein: CASSLGALPGKETQYF. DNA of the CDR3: TGTGCCAGCAGCTTAGGGGCGCTCCCGGGGAAAGAGACCCAGTACTTC. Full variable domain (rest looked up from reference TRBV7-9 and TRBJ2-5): DTGVSQNPRHKITKRGQNVTFRCDPISEHNRLYWYRQTLGQGPEFLTYFQNEAQLEKSRLLSDRFSAERPKGSFSTLEIQRTEQGDSAMYLCASSLGALPGKETQYFGPGTRLLVL.

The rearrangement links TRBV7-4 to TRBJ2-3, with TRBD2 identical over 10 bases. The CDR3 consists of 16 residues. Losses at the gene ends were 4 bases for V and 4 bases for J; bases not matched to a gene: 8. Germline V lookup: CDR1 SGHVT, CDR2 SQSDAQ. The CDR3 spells CASSSSGGGRADTQYF. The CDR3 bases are TGTGCCAGCAGCTCTAGCGGGGGAGGTCGCGCAGATACGCAGTATTTT.

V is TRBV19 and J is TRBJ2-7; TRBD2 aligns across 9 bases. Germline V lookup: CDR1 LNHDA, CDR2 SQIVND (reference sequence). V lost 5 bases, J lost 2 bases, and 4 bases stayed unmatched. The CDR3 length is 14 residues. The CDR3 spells CASSLREGPYEQYF. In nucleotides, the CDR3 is TGTGCCAGTAGTTTGCGGGAGGGCCCCTACGAGCAGTACTTC.

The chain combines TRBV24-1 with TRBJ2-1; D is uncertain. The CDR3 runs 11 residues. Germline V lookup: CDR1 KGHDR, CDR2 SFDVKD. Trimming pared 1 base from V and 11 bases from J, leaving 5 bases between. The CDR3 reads CATSDFEQQFF. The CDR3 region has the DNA TGTGCCACCAGTGATTTCGAGCAGCAGTTCTTC.

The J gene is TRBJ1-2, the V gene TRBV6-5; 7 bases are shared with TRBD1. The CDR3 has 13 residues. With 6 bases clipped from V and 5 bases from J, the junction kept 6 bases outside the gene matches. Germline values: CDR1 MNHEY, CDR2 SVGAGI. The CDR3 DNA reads TGTGCCAGCAGACCACCGGGACAGTATGGCTACACCTTC. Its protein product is CASRPPGQYGYTF.

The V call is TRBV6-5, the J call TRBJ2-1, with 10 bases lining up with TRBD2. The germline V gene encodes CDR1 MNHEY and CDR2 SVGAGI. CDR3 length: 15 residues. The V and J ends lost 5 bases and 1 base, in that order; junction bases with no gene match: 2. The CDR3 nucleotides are TGTGCCAGCAGTCCTAGCGGGGGTTCCTACAATGAGCAGTTCTTC. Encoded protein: CASSPSGGSYNEQFF.